A selection of T cell receptor beta chains follows, all from one sample in a study of blood T cell repertoires in COVID-19. Assay used: immunoSEQ multiplex PCR; TCRdb lists only in-frame clones, some missing. This table has 200,000 to 300,000 clones, 85% to 90% appearing once. Sequenced sample: peripheral blood. The receptors were sampled from a woman in her thirties or forties with acute or convalescent COVID-19. Each CDR3 is given with its conserved first and last residue. The order of the fields is D gene, V gene, CDR3 length, J gene, clone size, CDR3 DNA, CDR3 protein. The D gene is left open where the match is weak. A row's size may be missing; if present it is once, few, many or a size class.

d_gene: .; v_gene: TRBV19; len: 15; j_gene: TRBJ2-1; abundance: .; CDR3nt: TGTGCCAGTTCTCTTGACAGAACCGGTTCCAATGAGCAGTTCTTC; CDR3aa: CASSLDRTGSNEQFF
d_gene: .; v_gene: TRBV19; len: 13; j_gene: TRBJ1-5; abundance: .; CDR3nt: TGTGCCAGTTCAGGGTTGGGTAATCAGCCCCAGCATTTT; CDR3aa: CASSGLGNQPQHF
d_gene: TRBD1; v_gene: TRBV19; len: 17; j_gene: TRBJ1-1; abundance: .; CDR3nt: TGTGCCAGTAGTATTACCCCCCGGGACAGTCGGAACACTGAAGCTTTCTTT; CDR3aa: CASSITPRDSRNTEAFF
d_gene: .; v_gene: TRBV5-1; len: 13; j_gene: TRBJ1-1; abundance: .; CDR3nt: TGCGCCAGCAGCTTGTTAGAGAGCACTGAAGCTTTCTTT; CDR3aa: CASSLLESTEAFF
d_gene: TRBD1; v_gene: TRBV7-8; len: 13; j_gene: TRBJ1-1; abundance: few; CDR3nt: TGTGCCAGCAGCGGACAGGTTCGCACTGAAGCTTTCTTT; CDR3aa: CASSGQVRTEAFF
d_gene: .; v_gene: TRBV4-1; len: 16; j_gene: TRBJ1-1; abundance: .; CDR3nt: TGCGCCAGCAGCCAACACCCTAAGGGAAGGGGCACTGAAGCTTTCTTT; CDR3aa: CASSQHPKGRGTEAFF
d_gene: .; v_gene: TRBV7-2; len: 15; j_gene: TRBJ2-4; abundance: .; CDR3nt: TGTGCCAGCAGCTTAGCCGTGGGCAGGGCGAACATTCAGTACTTC; CDR3aa: CASSLAVGRANIQYF
d_gene: .; v_gene: TRBV2; len: 13; j_gene: TRBJ1-2; abundance: .; CDR3nt: TGTGCCAGCAGCGATCAGGGCTACTATGGCTACACCTTC; CDR3aa: CASSDQGYYGYTF
d_gene: .; v_gene: TRBV29-1; len: 12; j_gene: TRBJ1-2; abundance: .; CDR3nt: TGCAGCGTTTTGACAGGACTGGGGGGCTACACCTTC; CDR3aa: CSVLTGLGGYTF
d_gene: TRBD1; v_gene: TRBV5-1; len: 15; j_gene: TRBJ2-2; abundance: .; CDR3nt: TGCGCCAGCAGCGATGGACAGGGGCGGACCGGGGAGCTGTTTTTT; CDR3aa: CASSDGQGRTGELFF
d_gene: TRBD2; v_gene: TRBV11-2; len: 14; j_gene: TRBJ2-3; abundance: .; CDR3nt: TGTGCCAGCAGCCGTAGCGGGGCCACAGATACGCAGTATTTT; CDR3aa: CASSRSGATDTQYF
d_gene: .; v_gene: TRBV6-5; len: 13; j_gene: TRBJ1-4; abundance: .; CDR3nt: TGTGCCAGCTCTAGGCCCTCTGGGGAAAAACTGTTTTTT; CDR3aa: CASSRPSGEKLFF
d_gene: TRBD1; v_gene: TRBV19; len: 14; j_gene: TRBJ2-1; abundance: .; CDR3nt: TGTGCCAGTAGTATGGACAGGGTGTTCGATGAGCAGTTCTTC; CDR3aa: CASSMDRVFDEQFF
d_gene: .; v_gene: TRBV10-1; len: 12; j_gene: TRBJ2-3; abundance: .; CDR3nt: TGCGCCAGCAGTGAGGAGGCAGATACGCAGTATTTT; CDR3aa: CASSEEADTQYF
d_gene: TRBD1; v_gene: TRBV5-5; len: 15; j_gene: TRBJ1-6; abundance: .; CDR3nt: TGTGCCAGCACCAAGGGACAGGGAGGGAATTCACCCCTCCACTTT; CDR3aa: CASTKGQGGNSPLHF
d_gene: .; v_gene: TRBV5-1; len: 15; j_gene: TRBJ1-2; abundance: .; CDR3nt: TGCGCCAGCAGCTTGGAATGGCAGGGTTTGAGTGGCTACACCTTC; CDR3aa: CASSLEWQGLSGYTF
d_gene: .; v_gene: TRBV11-2; len: 15; j_gene: TRBJ2-5; abundance: .; CDR3nt: TGTGCCAGCAGCTCTATTCGGGGGACCCAAGAGACCCAGTACTTC; CDR3aa: CASSSIRGTQETQYF
d_gene: .; v_gene: TRBV7-8; len: 14; j_gene: TRBJ2-3; abundance: .; CDR3nt: TGTGCCAGCATCCCTCAGGGTAGCACAGATACGCAGTATTTT; CDR3aa: CASIPQGSTDTQYF
d_gene: .; v_gene: TRBV19; len: 11; j_gene: TRBJ1-1; abundance: .; CDR3nt: TGTGCCAGTAGACGAGACACTGAAGCTTTCTTT; CDR3aa: CASRRDTEAFF